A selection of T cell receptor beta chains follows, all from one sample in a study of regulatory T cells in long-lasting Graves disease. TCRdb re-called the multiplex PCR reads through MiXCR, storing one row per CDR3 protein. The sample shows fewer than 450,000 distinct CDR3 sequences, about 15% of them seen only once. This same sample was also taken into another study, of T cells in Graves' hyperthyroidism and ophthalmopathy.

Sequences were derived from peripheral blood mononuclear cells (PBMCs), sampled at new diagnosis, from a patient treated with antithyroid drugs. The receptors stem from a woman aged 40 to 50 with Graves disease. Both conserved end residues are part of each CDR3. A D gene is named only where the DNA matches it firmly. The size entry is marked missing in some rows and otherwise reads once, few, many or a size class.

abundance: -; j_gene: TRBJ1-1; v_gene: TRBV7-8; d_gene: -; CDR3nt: TGTGCCAGCAGCTTACCCTATACTTGGACAGAGAACACTGAAGCTTTCTTT; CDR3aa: CASSLPYTWTENTEAFF
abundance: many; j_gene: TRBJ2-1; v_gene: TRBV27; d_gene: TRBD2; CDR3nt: TGTGCCAGCAGGCCCGGGACTAGCGGGACCGGGCCTTACAATGAGCAGTTCTTC; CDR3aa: CASRPGTSGTGPYNEQFF
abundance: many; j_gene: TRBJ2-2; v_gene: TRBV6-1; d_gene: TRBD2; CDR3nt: TGTGCCAGCAGTGAACCCGGGACTAGCCCCGGGGAGCTGTTTTTT; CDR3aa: CASSEPGTSPGELFF
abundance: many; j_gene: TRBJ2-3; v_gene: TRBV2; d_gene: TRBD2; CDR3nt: TGTGCCAGCAGTGAAGCGCTTTCGGGGACTAGCGGGGAGGATACGCAGTATTTT; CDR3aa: CASSEALSGTSGEDTQYF
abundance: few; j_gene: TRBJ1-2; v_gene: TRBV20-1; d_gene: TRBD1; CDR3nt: TGCAGTGCTAGAGATCCGAGACAGGGGGCTGGCGGCTACACCTTC; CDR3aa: CSARDPRQGAGGYTF
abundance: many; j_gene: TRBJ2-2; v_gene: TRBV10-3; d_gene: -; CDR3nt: TGTGCCATCAGGGATCCGGCCGGGGAGCTGTTTTTT; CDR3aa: CAIRDPAGELFF
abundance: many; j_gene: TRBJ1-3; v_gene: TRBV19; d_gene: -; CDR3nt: TGTGCCAGTAGTATAATCGGACGGATGGTCTCTGGAAACACCATATATTTT; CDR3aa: CASSIIGRMVSGNTIYF
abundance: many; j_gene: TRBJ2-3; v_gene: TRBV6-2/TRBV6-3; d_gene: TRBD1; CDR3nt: TGTGCCAGCAGCCAGCCCAACAGGGGGCTGAGCACAGATACGCAGTATTTT; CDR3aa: CASSQPNRGLSTDTQYF
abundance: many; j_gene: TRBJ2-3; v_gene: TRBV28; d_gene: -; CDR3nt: TGTGGGTCGGGGACATTTGGCGATACGCAGTATTTT; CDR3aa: CGSGTFGDTQYF
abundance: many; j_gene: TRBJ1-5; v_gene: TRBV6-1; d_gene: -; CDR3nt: TGTGCCAGCTCCTACACCCCGTGGAATCAGCCCCAGCATTTT; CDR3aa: CASSYTPWNQPQHF
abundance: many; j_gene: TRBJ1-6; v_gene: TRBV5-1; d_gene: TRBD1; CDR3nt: TGCGCCAGCAGCTTGGAAGTAGGACAGGGTGGATCACCCCTCCACTTT; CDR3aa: CASSLEVGQGGSPLHF
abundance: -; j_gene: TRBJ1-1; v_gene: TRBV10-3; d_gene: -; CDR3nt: TGTGCCACCCTCCCAGGGATGAACACTGAAGCTTTCTTT; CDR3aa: CATLPGMNTEAFF
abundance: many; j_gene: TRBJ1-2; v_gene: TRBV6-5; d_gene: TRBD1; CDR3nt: TGTGCCAGCAGTTACTCGGACGGACAGGGGGACTGGGGCTACACCTTC; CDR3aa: CASSYSDGQGDWGYTF
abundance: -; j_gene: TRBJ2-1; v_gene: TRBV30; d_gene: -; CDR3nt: TGTGCCTGGAGTGTACGGGGGCCCGCCAATGAGCAGTTCTTC; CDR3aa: CAWSVRGPANEQFF
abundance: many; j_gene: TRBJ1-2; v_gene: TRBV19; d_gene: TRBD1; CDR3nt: TGTGCCAGTAGTCCCCGGACAGGGGCCAACTATGGCTACACCTTC; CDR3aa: CASSPRTGANYGYTF
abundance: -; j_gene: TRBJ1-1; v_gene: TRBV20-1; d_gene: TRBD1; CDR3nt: TGCAGTGCTAGACGGGACAGGGACACTGAAGCTTTCTTT; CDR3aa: CSARRDRDTEAFF
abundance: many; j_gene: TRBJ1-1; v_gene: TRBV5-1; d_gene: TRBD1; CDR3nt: TGCGCCAGCAAGGCGACAGGGGGATTAAACACTGAAGCTTTCTTT; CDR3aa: CASKATGGLNTEAFF
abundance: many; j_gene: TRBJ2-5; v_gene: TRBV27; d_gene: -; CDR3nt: TGTGCCAGCACCATTCGGGACCCGGGACGGACGCAAGAGACCCAGTACTTC; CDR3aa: CASTIRDPGRTQETQYF
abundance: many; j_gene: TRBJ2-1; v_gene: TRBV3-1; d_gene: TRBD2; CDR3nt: TGTGCCAGCAGCCATTTGGGGACTAGCGGGCCTACCCCCTTCTTC; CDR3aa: CASSHLGTSGPTPFF
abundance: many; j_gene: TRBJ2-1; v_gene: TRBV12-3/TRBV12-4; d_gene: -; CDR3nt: TGTGCCAGCAGTTATGTCCCTTCCTACAATGAGCAGTTCTTC; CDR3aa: CASSYVPSYNEQFF
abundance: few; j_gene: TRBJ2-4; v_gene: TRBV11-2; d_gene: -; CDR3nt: TGTGCCAGCACCAGACAAGCCCTAGCCAAAAACATTCAGTACTTC; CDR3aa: CASTRQALAKNIQYF
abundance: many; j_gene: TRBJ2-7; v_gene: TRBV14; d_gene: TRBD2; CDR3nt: TGTGCCAGCAGCTACCGGGGACTAGCGGGATACGAGCAGTACTTC; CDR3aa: CASSYRGLAGYEQYF
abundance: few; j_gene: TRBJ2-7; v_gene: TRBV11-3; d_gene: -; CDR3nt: TGTGCCAGCAGCTTAGAGGGTAATGACGAGCGGTACTTC; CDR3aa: CASSLEGNDERYF
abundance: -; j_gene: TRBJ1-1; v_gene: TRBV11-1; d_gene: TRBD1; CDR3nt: TGTGCCAGCAGCTTATTTCTCCGGACAGGTGAAGCTTTCTTT; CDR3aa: CASSLFLRTGEAFF
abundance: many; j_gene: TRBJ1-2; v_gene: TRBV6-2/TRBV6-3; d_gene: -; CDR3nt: TGTGCCAGCAGTTCCGACAGGATCTATGGCTACACCTTC; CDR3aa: CASSSDRIYGYTF
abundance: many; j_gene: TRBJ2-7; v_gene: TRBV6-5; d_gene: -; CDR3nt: TGTGCCAGCAGTTACCTCCCCTACGAGCAGTACTTC; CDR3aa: CASSYLPYEQYF
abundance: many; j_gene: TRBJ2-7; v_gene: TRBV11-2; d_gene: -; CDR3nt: TGTGCCAGCAGCTCCCGGGACCGCCTCTACGAGCAGTACTTC; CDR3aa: CASSSRDRLYEQYF
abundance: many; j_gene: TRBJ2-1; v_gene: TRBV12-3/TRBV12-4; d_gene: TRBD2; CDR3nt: TGTGCCAGCAAGCCTCTGACTAGCGGGACTTACAATGAGCAGTTCTTC; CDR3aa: CASKPLTSGTYNEQFF
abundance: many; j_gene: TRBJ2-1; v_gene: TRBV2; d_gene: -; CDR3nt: TGTGCCAGCAGTTCCCAGACTGGACGCAATGAGCAGTTCTTC; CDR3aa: CASSSQTGRNEQFF
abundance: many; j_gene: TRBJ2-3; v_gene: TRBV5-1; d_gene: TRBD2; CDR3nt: TGCGCCAGCAGCCCAACTAGCGGGGGGACAGATACGCAGTATTTT; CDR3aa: CASSPTSGGTDTQYF
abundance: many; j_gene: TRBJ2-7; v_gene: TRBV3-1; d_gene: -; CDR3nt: TGTGCCAGCAGCCATGGAAGGGCCTACGAGCAGTACTTC; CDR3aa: CASSHGRAYEQYF
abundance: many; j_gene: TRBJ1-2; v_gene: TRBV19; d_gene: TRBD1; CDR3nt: TGTGCCAGTAGTTCGGACAGGGCCCATGGCTACACCTTC; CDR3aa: CASSSDRAHGYTF
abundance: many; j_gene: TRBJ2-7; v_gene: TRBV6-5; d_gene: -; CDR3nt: TGTGCCAGCAGTTACTCTGCCAGGTCCTACGAGCAGTACTTC; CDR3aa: CASSYSARSYEQYF
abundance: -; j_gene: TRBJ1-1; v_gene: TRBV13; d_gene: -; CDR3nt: TGTGCCAGCAGCCCCGACAGGATTCCCACTGAAGCTTTCTTT; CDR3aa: CASSPDRIPTEAFF
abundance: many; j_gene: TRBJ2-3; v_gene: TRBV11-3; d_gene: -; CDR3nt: TGTGCCAGCAGCTTAGGTCTAGCCCCAGATACGCAGTATTTT; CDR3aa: CASSLGLAPDTQYF
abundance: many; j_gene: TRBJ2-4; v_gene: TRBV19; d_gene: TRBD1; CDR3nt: TGTGCCAGTAGTAAACCGGGACAGAACATTCAGTACTTC; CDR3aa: CASSKPGQNIQYF
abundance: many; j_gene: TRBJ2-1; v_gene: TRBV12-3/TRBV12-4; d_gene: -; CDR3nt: TGTGCCAGCAGTTTTACGGCCTCTGGGCAGTTCTTC; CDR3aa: CASSFTASGQFF
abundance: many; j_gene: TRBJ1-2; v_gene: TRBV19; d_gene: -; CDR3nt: TGTGCCAGTAGTACGACCGACAGCCATGCCTATGGCTACACCTTC; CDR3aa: CASSTTDSHAYGYTF
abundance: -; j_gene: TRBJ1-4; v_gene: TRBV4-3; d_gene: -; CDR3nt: TGCGCCAGCAGCCACATGGGGACTGGACTGTTTTTT; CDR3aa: CASSHMGTGLFF
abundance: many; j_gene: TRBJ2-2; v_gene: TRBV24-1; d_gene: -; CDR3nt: TGTGCCACCAGTCATGGGGGCCTCGACACCGGGGAGCTGTTTTTT; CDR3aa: CATSHGGLDTGELFF
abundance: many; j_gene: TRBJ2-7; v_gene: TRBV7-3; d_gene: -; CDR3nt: TGTGCCAGCAGCTTGAGCACAGGAGACTACGAGCAGTACTTC; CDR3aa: CASSLSTGDYEQYF
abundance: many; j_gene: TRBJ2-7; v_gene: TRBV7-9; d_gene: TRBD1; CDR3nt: TGTGCCAGCAGCCGCCGGACAGGGTTTGGCGAGCAGTACTTC; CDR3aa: CASSRRTGFGEQYF
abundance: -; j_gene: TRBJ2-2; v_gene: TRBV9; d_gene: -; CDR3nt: TGTGCCAGCAGCGTAAGCCAGGGAGGCACCGGGGAGCTGTTTTTT; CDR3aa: CASSVSQGGTGELFF
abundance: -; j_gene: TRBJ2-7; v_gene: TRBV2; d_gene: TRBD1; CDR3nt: TGTGCCAGCAGTGAAGGAGGACCGGGACAGGGGGCGCCGTACTTC; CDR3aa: CASSEGGPGQGAPYF
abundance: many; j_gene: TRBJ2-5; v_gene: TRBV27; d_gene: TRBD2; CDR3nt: TGTGCCAGCAGGGAACTAGCGGGAGGGCCAAGAGAGACCCAGTACTTC; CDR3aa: CASRELAGGPRETQYF
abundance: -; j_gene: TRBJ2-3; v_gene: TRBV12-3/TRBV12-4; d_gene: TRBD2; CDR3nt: TGTGCCAGCAGTCCCTATCCGACTAGCGGGGTTGCAGATACGCAGTATTTT; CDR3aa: CASSPYPTSGVADTQYF
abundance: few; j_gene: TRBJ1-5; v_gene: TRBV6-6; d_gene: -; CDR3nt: TGTGCCAGCAGTTACTTATCCTTTAATGTTGGACAGCCCCAGCATTTT; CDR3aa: CASSYLSFNVGQPQHF
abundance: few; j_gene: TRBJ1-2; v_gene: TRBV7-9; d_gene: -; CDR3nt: TGTGCCAGCAGCTTAAGCACAGGCAGAAACTATGGCTACACCTTC; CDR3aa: CASSLSTGRNYGYTF
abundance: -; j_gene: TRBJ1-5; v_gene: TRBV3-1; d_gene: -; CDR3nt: TGTGCCAGCAGCCAAGACAGCCTAGGGGGGTATCAGCCCCAGCATTTT; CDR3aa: CASSQDSLGGYQPQHF
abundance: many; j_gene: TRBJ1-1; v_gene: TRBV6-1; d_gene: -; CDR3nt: TGTGCCAGCAGGTCCTTGTTGAACACTGAAGCTTTCTTT; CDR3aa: CASRSLLNTEAFF
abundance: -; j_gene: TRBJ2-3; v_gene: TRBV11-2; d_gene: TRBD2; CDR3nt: TGTGCCAGCAGCTCGCCCGGGAGGGCGGGAGATACGCAGTATTTT; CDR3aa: CASSSPGRAGDTQYF
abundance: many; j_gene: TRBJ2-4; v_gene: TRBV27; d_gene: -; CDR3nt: TGTGCCAGCAGTCCAAACAGGGGATTAGCGGACAAAAACATTCAGTACTTC; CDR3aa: CASSPNRGLADKNIQYF
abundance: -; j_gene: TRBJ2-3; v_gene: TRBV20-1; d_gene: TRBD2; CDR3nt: TGCAGTGCTAGAGTCCCGGGGGGACTTAGCACAGATACGCAGTATTTT; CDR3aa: CSARVPGGLSTDTQYF
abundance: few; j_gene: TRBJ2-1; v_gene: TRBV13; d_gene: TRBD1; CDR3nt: TGTGCCAGCAGCTTAGGGAGACAGGGTAGGCTCGGGGAGCAGTTCTTC; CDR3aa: CASSLGRQGRLGEQFF
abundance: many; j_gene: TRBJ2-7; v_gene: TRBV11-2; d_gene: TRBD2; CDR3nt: TGTGCCAGCAGCCACCCCGGTCTAGCGGGAGGGGCTATGAGAAGGTACGAGCAGTACTTC; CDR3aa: CASSHPGLAGGAMRRYEQYF
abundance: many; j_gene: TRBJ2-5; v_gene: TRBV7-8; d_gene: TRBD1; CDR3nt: TGTGCCAGCAGCCCCCTTGGACAGGGGTGGCGAGAGACCCAGTACTTC; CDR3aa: CASSPLGQGWRETQYF
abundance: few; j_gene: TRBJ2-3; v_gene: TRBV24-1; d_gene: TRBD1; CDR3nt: TGTGCCACCAGTGACGCCGGGACAGGGGGCGCGGATACGCAGTATTTT; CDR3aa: CATSDAGTGGADTQYF